These T cell receptor beta chains were read from a single sample in a study of CD8 T cells in ankylosing spondylitis. From the 5' RACE reads, TCRdb called clonotypes with MiXCR, one entry per CDR3 protein. The sample yields about 500,000 distinct CDR3 sequences, about 5.2% seen once. Sequences were obtained from blood, either unsorted or a sorted T cell fraction (not recorded which). These receptors originate from a male donor with ankylosing spondylitis. CDR3s include the opening cysteine and the closing phenylalanine or tryptophan. The D gene is left open where the match is weak. Clone size is stated in some rows and not others, as once, few, many or a class when expanded.

TGCGCCAGCAGCTTGGAGCAGAACAGCGTAAATGAAGCTTTCTTT CASSLEQNSVNEAFF many TRBV5-1 . 15 TRBJ1-1
TGCGCCAGCAGCTTGGGCCCCCTAGTAGCGGGAACAGATACGCAGTATTTT CASSLGPLVAGTDTQYF many TRBV5-1 TRBD2 17 TRBJ2-3
TGTGCCAGCGCTCAGACTAGCGGGAGCCTCGCAATCACAGATACGCAGTATTTT CASAQTSGSLAITDTQYF . TRBV27 TRBD2 18 TRBJ2-3
TGCGCCAGCAGCTTGCTACTAGCGGGAGCCAGTGAGCAGTTCTTC CASSLLLAGASEQFF many TRBV5-1 TRBD2 15 TRBJ2-1
TGTGCCAGCAGTGAATTGGGAACCTACAATGAGCAGTTCTTC CASSELGTYNEQFF many TRBV25-1 . 14 TRBJ2-1
TGTGCCAGCAGTGGGAACACTGAAGCTTTCTTT CASSGNTEAFF many TRBV27 . 11 TRBJ1-1
TGTGCCAGCAGCTTATGGGGGGAGTATGAAAAACTGTTTTTT CASSLWGEYEKLFF many TRBV7-2 . 14 TRBJ1-4
TGCAGTGCTAGAGACGGGGGGCGAGACACCGGGGAGCTGTTTTTT CSARDGGRDTGELFF many TRBV20-1 . 15 TRBJ2-2
TGTGCCACCAGTGTGGCGGGATTCTCCTACAATGAGCAGTTCTTC CATSVAGFSYNEQFF few TRBV24-1 . 15 TRBJ2-1
TGTGCCAGCAGTTTACGCGCCGGCAGCAGGAGCACTGAAGCTTTCTTT CASSLRAGSRSTEAFF many TRBV12-3/TRBV12-4 . 16 TRBJ1-1
TGCGCCAGCAGCCCAACAGCAAGCTCCTATAATTCACCCCTCCACTTT CASSPTASSYNSPLHF many TRBV5-1 . 16 TRBJ1-6
TGTGCCAGCACGCCGGGACACAGCACCGGGGAGCTGTTTTTT CASTPGHSTGELFF many TRBV12-3/TRBV12-4 . 14 TRBJ2-2
TGTGCCAGCAGCTTACAGGGAAGGGACAATCAGCCCCAGCATTTT CASSLQGRDNQPQHF many TRBV7-2 . 15 TRBJ1-5
TGTGCCAGCAGTTTGAGGGTGGACTATGGCTACACCTTC CASSLRVDYGYTF many TRBV12-3/TRBV12-4 . 13 TRBJ1-2
TGTGCCATCAGCTCCGGGACAGGGAAGGAAAAACTGTTTTTT CAISSGTGKEKLFF many TRBV10-3 TRBD1 14 TRBJ1-4
TGTGCCAGCAGCTTCTTCGCCGGGAGATCCTACGAGCAGTACTTC CASSFFAGRSYEQYF . TRBV5-6 . 15 TRBJ2-7
TGTGCCAGCAGCCTCGGGACCCTAGGGACTGAAGCTTTCTTT CASSLGTLGTEAFF many TRBV11-2 . 14 TRBJ1-1
TGTGCCAGCTCACAACGCGGGAGCACTTACAATGAGCAGTTCTTC CASSQRGSTYNEQFF many TRBV18 TRBD2 15 TRBJ2-1
TGTGCCAGCAGTATTACAACCGGGATCCTTTCCTACGAGCAGTACTTC CASSITTGILSYEQYF . TRBV27 . 16 TRBJ2-7
TGTGCCAGCAATGGGAGGAAATTTGGCACAGATACGCAGTATTTT CASNGRKFGTDTQYF many TRBV6-1 . 15 TRBJ2-3
TGTGCCAGCAGCACGGGACTAGCGGGAGGGTTGGAGCAGTACTTC CASSTGLAGGLEQYF . TRBV5-5 TRBD2 15 TRBJ2-7
TGTGCCAGCAGCCCACAGGGGGTATACAATGAGCAGTTCTTC CASSPQGVYNEQFF many TRBV6-1 TRBD1 14 TRBJ2-1
TGCAGTGTCCCCGATGCAACTAATGAAAAACTGTTTTTT CSVPDATNEKLFF many TRBV20-1 . 13 TRBJ1-4
TGTGCCAGCAGCCCCGGGGGGTACCAAGAGACCCAGTACTTC CASSPGGYQETQYF many TRBV7-2 TRBD2 14 TRBJ2-5
TGTGCCAGCAGCTCTGGGGGACAGGAATATTCACCCCTCCACTTT CASSSGGQEYSPLHF many TRBV7-2 TRBD1 15 TRBJ1-6
TGTGCCAGCAGTGAGGAGGGGGATACCGATCAGCCCCAGCATTTT CASSEEGDTDQPQHF few TRBV6-4 . 15 TRBJ1-5
TGCAGCGTTGAAGATGGTATTGGCTACACCTTC CSVEDGIGYTF many TRBV29-1 . 11 TRBJ1-2
TGCGCCAGCAGCCTGGGCCACGAGCAGTACTTC CASSLGHEQYF many TRBV4-3 . 11 TRBJ2-7
TGTGCCAGCAGTGAACTTACAGGGAAAGCCTACGAGCAGTACTTC CASSELTGKAYEQYF many TRBV2 . 15 TRBJ2-7
TGTGCCAGCAGACACAGAGGCAGGGTTAATGAAAAACTGTTTTTT CASRHRGRVNEKLFF many TRBV27 . 15 TRBJ1-4
TGTGCCAGCAGTCTTCAACTAGCGCAATCTATAAATGAGCAGTTCTTC CASSLQLAQSINEQFF . TRBV12-3/TRBV12-4 TRBD2 16 TRBJ2-1
TGTGCCAGCAGTTACTCGCGGAAAACCTCCTACGAGCAGTACTTC CASSYSRKTSYEQYF many TRBV6-2/TRBV6-3 . 15 TRBJ2-7
TGCGCCAGCAGCTTGGGTGAAGGGGTGAACACTGAAGCTTTCTTT CASSLGEGVNTEAFF many TRBV5-1 . 15 TRBJ1-1